This TCR beta chain came from a study of beta chain features in type 1 diabetes. The investigators reverse transcribed all of the isolated RNA, so they sequenced expressed TCRB transcripts. Repertoires were generated with immunoSEQ multiplex PCR, while TCRdb's copy carries only in-frame clones and drops some. Among hundreds of thousands of clones listed, roughly an eighth were seen once. Study-wide findings and caveats: Shorter TCRB CDR3s, moderately but significantly so, were found in Type 1 diabetes patients in all four CD4+ subsets.

The CDR3 sequence is 15 residues long. The V gene end was trimmed by 0 bases and the J gene end by 4 bases; junction bases not matched to a gene: 2. The germline V gene encodes CDR1 LNHNV and CDR2 YYDKDF (reference sequence). On this clone itself: Its antigen is undetermined.

The TCR originated in a man between 18 and 29 years old with type 1 diabetes. Source material: naive CD4+ T cells from blood. This rearrangement joins TRBV15 to TRBJ1-5, with 8 bases identical to TRBD1. CDR3 sequence reads: CATSRDRQGNQPQHF. The CDR3 bases are TGTGCCACCAGCAGAGACCGACAGGGGAATCAGCCCCAGCATTTT. Full variable domain (missing parts from reference TRBV15 and TRBJ1-5): DAMVIQNPRYQVTQFGKPVTLSCSQTLNHNVMYWYQQKSSQAPKLLFHYYDKDFNNEADTPDNFQSRRPNTSFCFLDIRSPGLGDTAMYLCATSRDRQGNQPQHFGDGTRLSIL.